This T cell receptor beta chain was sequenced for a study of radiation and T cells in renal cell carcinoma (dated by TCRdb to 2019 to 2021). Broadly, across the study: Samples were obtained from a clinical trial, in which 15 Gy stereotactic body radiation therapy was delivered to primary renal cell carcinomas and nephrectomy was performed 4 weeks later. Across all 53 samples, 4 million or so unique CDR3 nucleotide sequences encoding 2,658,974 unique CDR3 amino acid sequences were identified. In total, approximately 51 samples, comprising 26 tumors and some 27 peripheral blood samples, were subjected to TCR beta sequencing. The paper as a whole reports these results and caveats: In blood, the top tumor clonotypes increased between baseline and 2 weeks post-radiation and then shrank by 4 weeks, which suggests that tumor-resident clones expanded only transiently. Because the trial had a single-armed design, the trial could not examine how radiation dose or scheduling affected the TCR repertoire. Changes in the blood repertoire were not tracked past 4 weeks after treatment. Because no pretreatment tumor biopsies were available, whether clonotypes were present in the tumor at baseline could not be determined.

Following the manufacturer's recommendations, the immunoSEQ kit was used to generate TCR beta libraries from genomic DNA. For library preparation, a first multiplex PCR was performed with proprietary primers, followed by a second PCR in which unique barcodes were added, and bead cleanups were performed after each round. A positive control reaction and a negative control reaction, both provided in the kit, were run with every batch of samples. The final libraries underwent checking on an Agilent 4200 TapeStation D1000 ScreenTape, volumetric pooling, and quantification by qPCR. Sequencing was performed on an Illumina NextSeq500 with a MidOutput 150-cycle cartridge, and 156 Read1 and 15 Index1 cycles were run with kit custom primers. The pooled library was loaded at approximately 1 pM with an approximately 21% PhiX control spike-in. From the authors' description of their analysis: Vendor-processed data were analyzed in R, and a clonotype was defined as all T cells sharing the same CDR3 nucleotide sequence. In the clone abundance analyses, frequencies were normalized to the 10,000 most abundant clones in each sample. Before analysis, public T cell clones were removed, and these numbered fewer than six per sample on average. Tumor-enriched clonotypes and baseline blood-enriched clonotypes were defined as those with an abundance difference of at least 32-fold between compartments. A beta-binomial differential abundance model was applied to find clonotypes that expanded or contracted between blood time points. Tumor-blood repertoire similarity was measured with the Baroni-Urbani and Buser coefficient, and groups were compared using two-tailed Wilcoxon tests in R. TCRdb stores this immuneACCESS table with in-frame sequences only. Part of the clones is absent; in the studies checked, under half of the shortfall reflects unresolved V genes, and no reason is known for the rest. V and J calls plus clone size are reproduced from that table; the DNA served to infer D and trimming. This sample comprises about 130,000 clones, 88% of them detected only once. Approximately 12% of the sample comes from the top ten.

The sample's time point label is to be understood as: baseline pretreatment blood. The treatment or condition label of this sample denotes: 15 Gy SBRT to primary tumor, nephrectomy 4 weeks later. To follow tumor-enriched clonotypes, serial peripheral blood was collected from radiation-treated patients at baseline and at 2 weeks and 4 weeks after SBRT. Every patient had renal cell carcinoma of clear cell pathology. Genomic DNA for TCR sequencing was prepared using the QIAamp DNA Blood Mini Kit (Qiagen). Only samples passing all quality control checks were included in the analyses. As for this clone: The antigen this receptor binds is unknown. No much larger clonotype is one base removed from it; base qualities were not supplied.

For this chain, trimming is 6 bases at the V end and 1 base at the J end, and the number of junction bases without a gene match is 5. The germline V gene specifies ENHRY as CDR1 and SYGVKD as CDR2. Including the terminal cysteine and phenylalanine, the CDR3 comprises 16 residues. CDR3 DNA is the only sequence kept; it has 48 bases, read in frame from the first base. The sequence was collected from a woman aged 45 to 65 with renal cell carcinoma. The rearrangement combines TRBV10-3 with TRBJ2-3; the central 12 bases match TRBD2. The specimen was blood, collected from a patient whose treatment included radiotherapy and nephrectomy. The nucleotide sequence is TGTGCCATCAGCCGACTAGCGGGGGAACGCACAGATACGCAGTATTTT. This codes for CAISRLAGERTDTQYF.